Listed here is a single T cell receptor (beta chain). Its antigen is undetermined. The sample comes from a study of post-analysis software for immune sequencing data. For the study at large: Included courses were relapsing-remitting and secondary progressive multiple sclerosis; progressive-relapsing multiple sclerosis was also included. Study-level points and caveats: In patients, a few TRBV segments were more frequent than in controls, with TRBV5-6, TRBV5-1 and TRBV20-1 among them. Multiple sclerosis patients showed significantly lower normalized Chao1 diversity than controls did. Samples from a shared batch, those prepared together, strongly co-clustered by F measure.

The germline V gene encodes CDR1 LGHNA and CDR2 YNFKEQ. The CDR3 is 15 amino acids. V lost 1 base and J 2 bases, leaving 11 bases between the germline ends. Unique molecular identifiers were present in the TCR beta cDNA libraries. There were roughly 1 to 11 million T cells, and about half a million cDNA molecules came from them. TCRdb reprocessed the PCR reads with MiXCR, giving one entry per CDR3 protein. The repertoire holds roughly 700,000 distinct CDR3 sequences, around 27% seen once, with 0.56% in the top ten. Sequencing input: blood. The clonotype comes from a girl aged 10-17 years with multiple sclerosis. The chain carries TRBV4-2 and TRBJ2-5; D tentatively reads TRBD1 or TRBD2 (5 bases each). The CDR3: CASSQVQGPQETQYF. For the CDR3, the DNA is TGTGCCAGCAGCCAAGTCCAGGGACCTCAAGAGACCCAGTACTTC.